The entry that follows covers one T cell receptor beta chain sequence. Its antigen is undetermined. Unique molecular identifiers were attached to individual cDNA molecules. In TCRdb, the 5' RACE reads were re-called with MiXCR into one record per CDR3 protein. The data hold more than 70,000 distinct CDR3 sequences, with 10% to 12% observed a single time. The data originate from a study of early T cells in non-severe SARS-CoV-2 infection. For the study at large: With bulk RNA from unsorted whole blood as input, sequencing yielded unpaired chains. Findings of the study overall: Anti-spike CD8 specificities were favored by VDJdb matching, whose results missed private and CD4 specificities.

Sequenced here: whole blood, sampled at baseline. The sequence derives from an adult who was a healthcare worker with PCR-confirmed SARS-CoV-2 infection or an uninfected control (not recorded which).

CDR3 DNA sequence: TGTGCCAGCAGCGCACGGAGCGGGGGACTGAATGAGCAGTTCTTC. Translated, it gives CASSARSGGLNEQFF. This chain uses TRBV7-9 with TRBJ2-1; 8 bases fit TRBD2. With V trimmed by 5 bases and J by 7 bases, 10 bases remained unmatched. The CDR3 contains 15 residues. Germline lookup yields CDR1 SEHNR and CDR2 FQNEAQ (reference sequence).